This T cell receptor beta chain is drawn from a study of CD8 T cells in ankylosing spondylitis. The CDR3 runs to 13 residues. Using quantitative 5'-RACE with molecular barcodes, the authors made TCR beta libraries. MiXCR was run by TCRdb on the 5' RACE reads, yielding one entry per CDR3 protein. The repertoire holds approximately 260,000 distinct CDR3 sequences, with 15% to 20% as singletons. The gene calls are TRBV21-1 and TRBJ1-2; the listed D gene, TRBD1, was not tested against the DNA. TRBV21-1 is a recognized pseudogene. The clonotype was recovered from a male donor with ankylosing spondylitis or in good health (not recorded which). Sequenced material: blood, either unsorted or a sorted T cell fraction (not recorded which). In DNA form, the CDR3 reads TGTGCCAGCAGTCCCGGGGGTTTCTATGGCTACACCTTC. It yields the protein CASSPGGFYGYTF.